This passage covers 22 T cell receptor beta chains from one sample sequenced in a study of PD-L1 blockade in urothelial cancer. Generated by immunoSEQ multiplex PCR, the TCRdb table keeps only in-frame clones and is missing some. The sample consists of around 110,000 clones, around 90% of them appearing once. Stated time point: peripheral blood 6 weeks after treatment start. The sequencing here drew on PBMCs, taken around atezolizumab (anti-PD-L1) treatment. Receptor source: a man between 60 and 75 years old with urothelial cancer.

This chain uses TRBV5-1 with TRBJ2-2; 7 bases are shared with TRBD1. Germline V CDR1 and CDR2: SGHRS, YFSETQ. The CDR3 length is 15 residues. V shed 4 bases and J 4 bases; nucleotides not matched to a gene: 7. The CDR3 DNA reads TGCGCCAGCAGCCCGGGACAGACAACCACCGGGGAGCTGTTTTTT. Protein sequence: CASSPGQTTTGELFF.

This clone was found once. This chain joins TRBV27 and TRBJ2-2; a possible D gene is TRBD1 (5 bases). The CDR3 sequence is 14 residues long. Germline-derived CDR1 and CDR2 are MNHEY and SMNVEV (reference sequence). Trimming removed 4 bases from V and 4 bases from J, with 10 bases in between. The CDR3 sequence is CASSSGLGTGELFF. CDR3 DNA sequence: TGTGCCAGCAGTTCAGGGTTGGGCACCGGGGAGCTGTTTTTT.

This clone was found once. The rearrangement joins TRBV5-1 to TRBJ2-1, with D perhaps TRBD1 (6 bases). Per germline, CDR1 SGHRS and CDR2 YFSETQ. V dropped 0 bases and J dropped 7 bases, with 17 bases sitting between them. The CDR3 is 16 amino acids. The CDR3 spells CASSLAVGGLRNEQFF. Here the CDR3 DNA reads TGCGCCAGCAGCTTGGCCGTTGGGGGCCTTCGGAATGAGCAGTTCTTC.

The rearrangement joins TRBV30 to TRBJ1-3; possible D gene TRBD1, 5 bases. CDR3 length: 14 amino acids. The germline V and J ends were trimmed by 5 bases and 4 bases, with 15 bases remaining between them. Germline CDR1 is GTSNPN and CDR2 is SVGIG (reference sequence). The CDR3 sequence: CAWLPTGVGNTIYF. DNA for the CDR3: TGTGCCTGGCTGCCTACAGGCGTGGGAAACACCATATATTTT.

The chain has TRBV7-3 and TRBJ2-3; 7 bases fit TRBD2. The CDR3 sequence is 15 residues long. The junction had 5 bases not matched to a gene; V was cut back by 4 bases and J by 1 base. The germline gives CDR1 SGHTA, CDR2 FQGTGA. The CDR3 reads CASSSAGYGTDTQYF. CDR3 sequence (DNA): TGTGCCAGCAGCTCAGCGGGATACGGCACAGATACGCAGTATTTT.

The sample holds one count of this clone. This chain uses TRBV7-2 with TRBJ1-1; D gene ambiguous. Trimming cost V 3 bases and J 1 base, with 6 bases left between them. The CDR3 loop spans 13 amino acids. Germline lookup yields CDR1 SGHTA and CDR2 FQGNSA. The CDR3 here is CASSFGENTEAFF. The CDR3 coding sequence is TGTGCCAGCAGCTTCGGGGAGAACACTGAAGCTTTCTTT.

The chain links TRBV7-2 to TRBJ2-1; the match to TRBD2 covers 9 bases. V trimming: 3 bases; J trimming: 7 bases; junction bases outside the gene matches: 4. Germline V CDR1 and CDR2: SGHTA, FQGNSA. This CDR3 is built from 14 residues. The CDR3, as DNA: TGTGCCAGCAGCTTTAGCGGGAGTAGTAATGAGCAGTTCTTC. Protein: CASSFSGSSNEQFF.

This clone occurred a few times. The chain is built from TRBV10-2 and TRBJ1-2, with D possibly TRBD1 on 6 matching bases. The CDR3 length is 12 residues. CDR1 and CDR2 (germline): WSHSY, SAAADI. V lost 7 bases and J lost 7, with 13 bases in between. The CDR3 here is CASTAGEGGYTF. CDR3 nucleotides: TGCGCCAGCACAGCAGGGGAGGGTGGCTACACCTTC.

The chain is built from TRBV6-5 and TRBJ2-7; 10 nucleotides agree with TRBD1. Germline V gene data show CDR1 as MNHEY and CDR2 as SVGAGI. V shed 5 bases, J shed 2 bases, and the junction held 3 bases outside the gene matches. This CDR3 contains 14 residues. The CDR3 DNA reads as TGTGCCAGCAGTCGGACAGGGGGGACCTACGAGCAGTACTTC. This translates into CASSRTGGTYEQYF.

The chain is built from TRBV4-1 and TRBJ2-2; D not resolved. V was cut by 1 base and J by 1 base, with 7 bases left in between. Germline V gene lookup returns CDR1 MGHRA and CDR2 YSYEKL. The CDR3 length is 15 residues. CDR3: CASSQVLKNTGELFF. In nucleotides, the CDR3 is TGCGCCAGCAGCCAAGTTCTAAAGAACACCGGGGAGCTGTTTTTT.

V usage is TRBV30 and J usage is TRBJ2-2; TRBD2 matches at 10 bases. The length of the CDR3 is 14 residues. V trimming: 5 bases; J trimming: 3 bases; junction bases outside the gene matches: 3. Germline CDR1 is GTSNPN and CDR2 is SVGIG (reference sequence). The CDR3 region is CAWSLAGDTGELFF. CDR3 nucleotides: TGTGCCTGGTCCCTAGCGGGAGACACCGGGGAGCTGTTTTTT.

This chain uses TRBV5-1 with TRBJ2-3; TRBD2 might be the D (5 bases). CDR1 SGHRS and CDR2 YFSETQ come from the germline V gene. The CDR3 is 13 amino acids. V was clipped by 7 bases and J by 0 bases, with 9 bases between them. DNA of the CDR3: TGCGCCAGCGCCGGGGTTAGCACAGATACGCAGTATTTT. Translating it yields CASAGVSTDTQYF.

This clone was seen a single time. The rearrangement uses TRBV30 and TRBJ1-2; a possible D gene is TRBD1 (5 bases). The germline CDR1 and CDR2 sequences are GTSNPN and SVGIG (reference sequence). The CDR3 length is 13 residues. Trimming left V 2 bases short and J 6 bases short, with 13 bases between. The CDR3 protein is CAWSIVGTDGYTF. The CDR3 coding sequence is TGTGCCTGGAGTATTGTTGGGACTGATGGCTACACCTTC.

This sequence joins TRBV5-4 and TRBJ2-5; TRBD2 might be the D (5 bases). CDR3 size: 15 residues. Germline values: CDR1 SGHNT, CDR2 YYREEE (reference sequence). Between the trimmed V and J ends, which lost 0 bases and 2 bases, there was a span of 11 bases. The CDR3 spells CASSLDLGGQETQYF. DNA for the CDR3: TGTGCCAGCAGCTTGGATCTTGGCGGGCAAGAGACCCAGTACTTC. The entire variable domain, with the rest obtained from reference TRBV5-4 and TRBJ2-5, is as follows: ETGVTQSPTHLIKTRGQQVTLRCSSQSGHNTVSWYQQALGQGPQFIFQYYREEENGRGNFPPRFSGLQFPNYSSELNVNALELDDSALYLCASSLDLGGQETQYFGPGTRLLVL.

The chain couples TRBV19 to TRBJ2-1, with unresolved D. Germline-derived CDR1 and CDR2 are LNHDA and SQIVND (reference sequence). V lost 1 base to trimming and J lost 6 bases, with 7 bases between them. CDR3 size: 13 residues. The CDR3 region is CASSIVPGNEQFF. Written as DNA, the CDR3 is TGTGCCAGTAGTATAGTCCCCGGCAATGAGCAGTTCTTC.

The chain links TRBV10-3 to TRBJ1-6; D gene unclear. This CDR3 has 13 residues. Germline CDR1 ENHRY, CDR2 SYGVKD. Trimming cost V 2 bases and J 11 bases, with 10 bases left between them. Here the CDR3 DNA reads TGTGCCATCAGTGAGCAACAGCTTACACCCCTCCACTTT. Translating gives CAISEQQLTPLHF.

The rearrangement uses TRBV7-2 and TRBJ2-1, with D possibly matching TRBD2 (5 bases). CDR1 and CDR2 from the germline V gene are SGHTA and FQGNSA. CDR3 length: 11 amino acids. V lost 5 bases and J 9 bases, leaving 8 bases between the germline ends. The CDR3 DNA follows: TGTGCCAGCAGCCCGGGATTTGAGCAGTTCTTC. Amino acid sequence: CASSPGFEQFF.

This chain links TRBV7-9 with TRBJ2-5; 7 bases agree with TRBD2. This CDR3 region has 18 residues. With 1 base clipped from V and 2 bases from J, the junction kept 13 bases outside the gene matches. Germline V lookup: CDR1 SEHNR, CDR2 FQNEAQ (reference sequence). The CDR3 region is CASSLGLGEGPMQETQYF. The DNA for the CDR3 is TGTGCCAGCAGCTTAGGACTAGGGGAGGGGCCGATGCAAGAGACCCAGTACTTC.

V and J are TRBV7-2 and TRBJ2-3, with 10 positions matching TRBD1. The CDR3 runs 14 residues. V trimming: 8 bases; J trimming: 5 bases; junction bases outside the gene matches: 7. Germline V lookup: CDR1 SGHTA, CDR2 FQGNSA. As DNA, the CDR3 is TGTGCCAGCGGTCGACAGGGGGCAGGAGATACGCAGTATTTT. It encodes CASGRQGAGDTQYF.

This chain joins TRBV6-6 and TRBJ2-2; TRBD1 matches 7 bases. This CDR3 is built from 13 residues. V shed 4 bases, J shed 5 bases, and the junction held 1 base outside the gene matches. Germline CDR1 MNHNY, CDR2 SVGAGI (reference sequence). The CDR3 reads CASSLTGTGELFF. As DNA, the CDR3 is TGTGCCAGCAGTTTGACAGGGACCGGGGAGCTGTTTTTT.

The chain has TRBV4-3 and TRBJ2-5; TRBD2 is a possible D gene (5 bases). V was shortened by 0 bases and J by 6 bases, with 11 bases between the two germline ends. The CDR3 covers 14 residues. Per the germline V gene, CDR1 is LGHNA and CDR2 is YSLEER. The CDR3 coding sequence is TGCGCCAGCAGCCAAGAGCTGGGGAGACAGACCCAGTACTTC. Encoded protein: CASSQELGRQTQYF.

This clone was observed a few times. The rearrangement joins TRBV27 to TRBJ1-6; 7 bases map to TRBD1. Germline CDR1 reads MNHEY; CDR2 reads SMNVEV (reference sequence). V lost 1 base, J lost 17 bases, and 20 bases stayed unmatched. CDR3 length: 17 residues. CDR3 loop: CASSLFAMTGSRGGVHF. The CDR3 nucleotides are TGTGCCAGCAGTTTATTCGCAATGACAGGGTCTCGGGGCGGGGTCCACTTT.